The TCR beta chain under discussion was sequenced for a study of T-cell reconstitution after alpha-beta-depleted transplantation in children. During its preparation, the TCRbeta library received unique molecular identifiers. TCRdb re-called the PCR reads through MiXCR, storing one row per CDR3 protein. The sample lists some 300,000 distinct CDR3 sequences, around 10% seen once, with approximately 7.6% in the top ten. V was pared by 3 bases and J by 4 bases, with 8 bases of the junction left unmatched. The CDR3 length is 14 residues. Germline V gene lookup returns CDR1 DFQATT and CDR2 SNEGSKA (reference sequence).

This material consisted of PBMCs, taken before TCRalphabeta/CD19-depleted stem cell transplant. The V gene is TRBV20-1, the J gene TRBJ2-7; 8 bases fit TRBD1. The receptor was derived from a boy under three years old with acute myeloid leukemia, due to receive a stem cell transplant. The CDR3 protein is CSASVPGGPYEQYF. The CDR3 coding sequence is TGCAGTGCTAGTGTGCCAGGGGGCCCTTACGAGCAGTACTTC.